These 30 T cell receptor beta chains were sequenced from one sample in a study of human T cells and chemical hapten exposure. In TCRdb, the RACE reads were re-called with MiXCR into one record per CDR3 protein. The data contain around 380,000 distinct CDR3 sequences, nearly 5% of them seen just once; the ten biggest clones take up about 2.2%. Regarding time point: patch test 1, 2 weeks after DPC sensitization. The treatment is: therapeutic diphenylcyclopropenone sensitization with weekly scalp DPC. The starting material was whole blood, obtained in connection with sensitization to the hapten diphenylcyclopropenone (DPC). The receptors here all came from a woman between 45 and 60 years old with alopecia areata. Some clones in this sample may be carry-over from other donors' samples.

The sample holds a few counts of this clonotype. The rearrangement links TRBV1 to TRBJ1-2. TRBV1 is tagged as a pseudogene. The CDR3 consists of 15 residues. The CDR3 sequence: CTSSPHLRTNYGYTF. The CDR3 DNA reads TGCACCAGCAGCCCTCACCTCAGGACGAACTATGGCTACACCTTC.

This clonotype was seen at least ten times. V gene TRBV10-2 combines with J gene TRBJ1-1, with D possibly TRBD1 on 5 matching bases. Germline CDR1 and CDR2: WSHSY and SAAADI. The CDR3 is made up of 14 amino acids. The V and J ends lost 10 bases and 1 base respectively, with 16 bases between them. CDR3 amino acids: CATRSGPTNTEAFF. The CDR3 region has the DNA TGCGCCACCCGTTCGGGGCCGACGAACACTGAAGCTTTCTTT.

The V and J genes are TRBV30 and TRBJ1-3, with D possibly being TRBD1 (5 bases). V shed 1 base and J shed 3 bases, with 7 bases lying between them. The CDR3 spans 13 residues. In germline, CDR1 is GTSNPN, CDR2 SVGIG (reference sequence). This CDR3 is CAWSGGLGNTIYF. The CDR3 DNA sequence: TGTGCCTGGAGTGGGGGCCTTGGAAACACCATATATTTT.

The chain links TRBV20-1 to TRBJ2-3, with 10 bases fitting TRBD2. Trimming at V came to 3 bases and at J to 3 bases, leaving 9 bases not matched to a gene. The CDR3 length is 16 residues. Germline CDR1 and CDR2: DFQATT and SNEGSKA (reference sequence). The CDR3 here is CSASLLSGGDTDTQYF. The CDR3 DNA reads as TGCAGTGCTAGTCTTCTCAGCGGGGGGGATACAGATACGCAGTATTTT.

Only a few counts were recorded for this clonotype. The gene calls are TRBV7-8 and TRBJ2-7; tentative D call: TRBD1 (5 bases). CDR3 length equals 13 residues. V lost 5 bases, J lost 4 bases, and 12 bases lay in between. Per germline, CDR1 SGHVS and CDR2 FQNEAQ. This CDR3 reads CASSLLKGYEQYF. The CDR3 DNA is TGTGCCAGCAGCCTTTTGAAGGGGTACGAGCAGTACTTC.

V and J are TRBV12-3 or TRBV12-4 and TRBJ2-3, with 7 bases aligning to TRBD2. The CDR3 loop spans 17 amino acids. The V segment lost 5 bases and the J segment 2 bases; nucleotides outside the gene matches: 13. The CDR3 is CASSPPIRAGNTDTQYF. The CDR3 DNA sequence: TGTGCCAGCAGTCCCCCGATCCGAGCGGGGAACACAGATACGCAGTATTTT.

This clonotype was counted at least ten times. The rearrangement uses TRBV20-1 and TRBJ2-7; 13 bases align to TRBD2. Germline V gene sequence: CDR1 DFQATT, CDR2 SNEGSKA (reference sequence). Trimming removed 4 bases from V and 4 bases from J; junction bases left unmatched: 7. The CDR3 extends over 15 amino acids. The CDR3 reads CSATGLAGVIYEQYF. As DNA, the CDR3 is TGCAGTGCTACAGGACTAGCGGGAGTAATTTACGAGCAGTACTTC.

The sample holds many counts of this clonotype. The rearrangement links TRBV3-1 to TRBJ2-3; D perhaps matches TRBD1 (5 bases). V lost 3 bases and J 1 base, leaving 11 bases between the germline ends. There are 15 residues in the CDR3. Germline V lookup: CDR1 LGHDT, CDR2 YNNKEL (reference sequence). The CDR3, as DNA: TGTGCCAGCAGCCAGACCCTAGGGGGCACAGATACGCAGTATTTT. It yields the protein CASSQTLGGTDTQYF.

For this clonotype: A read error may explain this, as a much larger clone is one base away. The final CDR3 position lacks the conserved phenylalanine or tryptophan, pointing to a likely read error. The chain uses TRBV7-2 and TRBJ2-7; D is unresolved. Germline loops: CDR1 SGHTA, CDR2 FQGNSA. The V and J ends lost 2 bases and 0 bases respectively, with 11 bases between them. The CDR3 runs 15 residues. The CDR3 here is CASSLWAGPSYEQYL. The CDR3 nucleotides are TGTGCCAGCAGCTTATGGGCAGGCCCCTCCTACGAGCAGTACCTC.

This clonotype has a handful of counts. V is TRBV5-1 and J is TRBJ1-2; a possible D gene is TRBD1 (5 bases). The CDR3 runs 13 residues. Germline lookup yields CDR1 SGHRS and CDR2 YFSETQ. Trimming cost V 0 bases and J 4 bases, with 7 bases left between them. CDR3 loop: CASSLGQRYGYTF. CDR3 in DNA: TGCGCCAGCAGCTTGGGACAGCGCTATGGCTACACCTTC.

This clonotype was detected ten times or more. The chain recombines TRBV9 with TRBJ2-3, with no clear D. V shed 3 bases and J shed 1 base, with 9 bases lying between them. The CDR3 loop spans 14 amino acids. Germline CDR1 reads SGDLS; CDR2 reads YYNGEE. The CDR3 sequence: CASSAAQGTDTQYF. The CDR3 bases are TGTGCCAGCAGCGCGGCCCAAGGCACAGATACGCAGTATTTT.

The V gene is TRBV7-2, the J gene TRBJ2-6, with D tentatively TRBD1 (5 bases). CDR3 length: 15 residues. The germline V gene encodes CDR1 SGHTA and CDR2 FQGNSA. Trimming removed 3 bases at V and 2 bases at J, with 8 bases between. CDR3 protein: CASSLDMAGANVLTF. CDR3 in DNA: TGTGCCAGCAGCTTGGACATGGCTGGGGCCAACGTCCTGACTTTC.

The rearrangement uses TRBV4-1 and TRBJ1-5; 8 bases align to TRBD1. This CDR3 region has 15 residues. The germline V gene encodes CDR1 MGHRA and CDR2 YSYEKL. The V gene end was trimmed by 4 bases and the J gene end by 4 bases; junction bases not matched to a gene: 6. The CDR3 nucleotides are TGCGCCAGCAGCCTGCGACAGGGGATAAATCAGCCCCAGCATTTT. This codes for CASSLRQGINQPQHF.

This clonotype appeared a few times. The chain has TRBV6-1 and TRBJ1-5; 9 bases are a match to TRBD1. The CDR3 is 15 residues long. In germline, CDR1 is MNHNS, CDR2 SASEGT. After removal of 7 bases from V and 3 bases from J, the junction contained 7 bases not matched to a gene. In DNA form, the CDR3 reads TGTGCCAGCACCGGGACAGGGATAAACAATCAGCCCCAGCATTTT. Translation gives CASTGTGINNQPQHF.

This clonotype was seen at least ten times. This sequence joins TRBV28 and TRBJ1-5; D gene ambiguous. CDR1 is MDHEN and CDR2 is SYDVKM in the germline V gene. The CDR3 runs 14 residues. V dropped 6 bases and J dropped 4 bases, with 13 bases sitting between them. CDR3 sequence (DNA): TGTGCCAGCAGACCCTTCCCCAGGAATCAGCCCCAGCATTTT. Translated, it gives CASRPFPRNQPQHF.

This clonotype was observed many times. The CDR3 DNA sequence: TGTGCCAGCAGCCAAGTAACCAGATCCGAGCAGTACTTC. Translation: CASSQVTRSEQYF. J is TRBJ2-7 and V is TRBV3-1; D gene ambiguous. Trimming took off 1 base at V and 6 bases at J, with 10 bases between the two ends. From germline, CDR1 is LGHDT and CDR2 YNNKEL (reference sequence). The CDR3 is 13 amino acids.

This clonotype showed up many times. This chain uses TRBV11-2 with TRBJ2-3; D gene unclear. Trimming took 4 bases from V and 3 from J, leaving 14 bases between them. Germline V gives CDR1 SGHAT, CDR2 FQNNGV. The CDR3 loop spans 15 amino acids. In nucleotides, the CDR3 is TGTGCCAGCAGCTCACTCCCAAAGGAGACAGATACGCAGTATTTT. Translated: CASSSLPKETDTQYF. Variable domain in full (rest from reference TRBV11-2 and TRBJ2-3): EAGVAQSPRYKIIEKRQSVAFWCNPISGHATLYWYQQILGQGPKLLIQFQNNGVVDDSQLPKDRFSAERLKGVDSTLKIQPAKLEDSAVYLCASSSLPKETDTQYFGPGTRLTVL.

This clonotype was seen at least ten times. DNA of the CDR3: TGCGCCAGCAGCCAAGATGGGGCGGGAGGTTCAGATACGCAGTATTTT. Protein: CASSQDGAGGSDTQYF. The rearrangement uses TRBV4-3 and TRBJ2-3; TRBD2 matches at 8 bases. The CDR3 is 16 amino acids. J gave up 4 bases and V 0 bases, and 6 bases lay outside the gene matches. The germline gives CDR1 LGHNA, CDR2 YSLEER.

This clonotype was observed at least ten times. Here the CDR3 DNA reads TGTGCCACCGCAGCGGGGAGCCACACCATATATTTT. This gives the protein CATAAGSHTIYF. The chain uses TRBV6-6 and TRBJ1-3; D remains unclear. Germline V gives CDR1 MNHNY, CDR2 SVGAGI (reference sequence). V was shortened by 10 bases and J by 8 bases, with 15 bases between the two germline ends. This CDR3 contains 12 residues.

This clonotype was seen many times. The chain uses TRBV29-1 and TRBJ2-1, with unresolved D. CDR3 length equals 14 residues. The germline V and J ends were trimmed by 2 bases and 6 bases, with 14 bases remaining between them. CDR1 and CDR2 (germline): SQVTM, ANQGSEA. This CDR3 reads CSVESVRISNEQFF. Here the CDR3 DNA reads TGCAGCGTTGAATCCGTGAGAATTTCCAATGAGCAGTTCTTC.

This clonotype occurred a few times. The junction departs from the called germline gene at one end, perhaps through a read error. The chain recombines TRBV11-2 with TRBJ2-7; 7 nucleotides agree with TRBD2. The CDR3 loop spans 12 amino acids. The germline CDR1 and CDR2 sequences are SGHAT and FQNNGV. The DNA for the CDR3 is TGTGCCAGCACCGGGGGAGGGGCTTCCATGAACTTC. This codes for CASTGGGASMNF.

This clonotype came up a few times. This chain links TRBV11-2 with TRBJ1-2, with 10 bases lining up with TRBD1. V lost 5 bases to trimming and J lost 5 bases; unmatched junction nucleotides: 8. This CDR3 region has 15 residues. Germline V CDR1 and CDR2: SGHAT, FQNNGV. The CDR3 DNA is TGTGCCAGCAGCCCCCAACCGGGACAGGGGTATGGCTACACCTTC. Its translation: CASSPQPGQGYGYTF.

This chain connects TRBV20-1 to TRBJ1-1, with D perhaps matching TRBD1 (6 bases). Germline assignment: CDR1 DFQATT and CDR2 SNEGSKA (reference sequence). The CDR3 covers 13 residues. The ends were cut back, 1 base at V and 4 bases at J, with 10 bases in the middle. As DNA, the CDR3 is TGCAGTGCTAGAGGTAACAGGGTCACTGAAGCTTTCTTT. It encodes CSARGNRVTEAFF.

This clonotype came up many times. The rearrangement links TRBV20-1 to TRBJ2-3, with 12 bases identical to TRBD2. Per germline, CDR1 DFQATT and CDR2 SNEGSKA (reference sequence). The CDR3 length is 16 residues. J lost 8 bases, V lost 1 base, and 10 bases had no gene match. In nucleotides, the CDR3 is TGCAGTGCTAGAGTCCGGACTAGCGGGATCGAATTTACGCAGTATTTT. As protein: CSARVRTSGIEFTQYF.

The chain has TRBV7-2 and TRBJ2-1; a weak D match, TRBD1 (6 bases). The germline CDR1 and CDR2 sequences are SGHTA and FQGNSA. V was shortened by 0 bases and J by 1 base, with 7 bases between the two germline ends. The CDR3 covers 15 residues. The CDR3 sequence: CASSLAQGSYNEQFF. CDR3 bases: TGTGCCAGCAGCTTAGCGCAGGGGTCCTACAATGAGCAGTTCTTC.

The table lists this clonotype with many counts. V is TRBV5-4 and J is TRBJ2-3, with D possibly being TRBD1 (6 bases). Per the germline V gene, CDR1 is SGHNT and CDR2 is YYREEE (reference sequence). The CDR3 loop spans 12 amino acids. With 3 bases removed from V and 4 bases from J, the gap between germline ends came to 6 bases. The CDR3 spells CASSWTADTQYF. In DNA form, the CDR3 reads TGTGCCAGCAGCTGGACAGCAGATACGCAGTATTTT.

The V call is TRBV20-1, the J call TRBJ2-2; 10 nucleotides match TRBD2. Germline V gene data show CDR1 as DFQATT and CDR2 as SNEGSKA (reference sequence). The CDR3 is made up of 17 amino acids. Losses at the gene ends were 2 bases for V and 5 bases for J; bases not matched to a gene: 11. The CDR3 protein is CSARNPSGSGGTGELFF. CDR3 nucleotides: TGCAGTGCTAGAAATCCTAGCGGGAGTGGTGGAACCGGGGAGCTGTTTTTT.

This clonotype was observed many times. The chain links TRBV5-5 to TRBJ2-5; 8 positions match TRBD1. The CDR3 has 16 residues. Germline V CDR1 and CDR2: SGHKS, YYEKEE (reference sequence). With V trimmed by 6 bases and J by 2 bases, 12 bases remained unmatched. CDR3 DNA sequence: TGTGCCAGCACCCCTGACAGGGGCCGAGCTCAAGAGACCCAGTACTTC. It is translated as CASTPDRGRAQETQYF.

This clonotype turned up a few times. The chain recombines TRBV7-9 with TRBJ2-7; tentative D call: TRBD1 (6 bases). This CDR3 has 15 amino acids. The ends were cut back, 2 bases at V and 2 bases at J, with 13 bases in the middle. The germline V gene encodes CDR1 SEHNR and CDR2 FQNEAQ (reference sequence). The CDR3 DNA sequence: TGTGCCAGCAGCTTACAACAGGGATCAGCCTACGAGCAGTACTTC. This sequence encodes CASSLQQGSAYEQYF.

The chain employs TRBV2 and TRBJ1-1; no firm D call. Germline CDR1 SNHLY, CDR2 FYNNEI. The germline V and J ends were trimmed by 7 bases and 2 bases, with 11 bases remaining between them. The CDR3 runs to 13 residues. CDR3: CASNLRDNTEAFF. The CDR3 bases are TGTGCCAGCAACTTAAGGGATAACACTGAAGCTTTCTTT.